The clone carrying this TCR beta chain was found once. The sample belongs to a study of Ad26.COV2.S vaccination and SARS-CoV-2 variants. Study-wide background: The Ad26.COV2.S arm of the COV1001 trial was where the donor was placed. Intramuscularly, Ad26.COV2.S was given either once or twice, 56 days apart.

From germline, CDR1 is KGHSH and CDR2 LQKENI. The CDR3 spans 15 residues. Trimming took off 6 bases at V and 1 base at J, with 15 bases between the two ends. Profiling relied on immunoSEQ multiplex PCR, and the TCRdb table lists in-frame clones only, not all of them. This sample has around 300,000 clones, with less than 90% found just once. Treatment meaning: some 19 received Ad26.COV2.S at low or high dose, single or two shots; about five received placebo; per-sample allocation not given. All samples were drawn on day 63, counting from the first vaccine or placebo injection. Sequenced here: peripheral blood, sampled in a trial of Ad26.COV2.S vaccine versus placebo. This sequence was found in a person between 18 and 60 years old who received the Ad26.COV2.S COVID-19 vaccine or a placebo. The rearrangement links TRBV18 to TRBJ2-5, with D possibly TRBD1 on 6 matching bases. CDR3 nucleotides: TGTGCCAGCTCCTTTCTAGGGACACTCCAAGAGACCCAGTACTTC. It encodes CASSFLGTLQETQYF.